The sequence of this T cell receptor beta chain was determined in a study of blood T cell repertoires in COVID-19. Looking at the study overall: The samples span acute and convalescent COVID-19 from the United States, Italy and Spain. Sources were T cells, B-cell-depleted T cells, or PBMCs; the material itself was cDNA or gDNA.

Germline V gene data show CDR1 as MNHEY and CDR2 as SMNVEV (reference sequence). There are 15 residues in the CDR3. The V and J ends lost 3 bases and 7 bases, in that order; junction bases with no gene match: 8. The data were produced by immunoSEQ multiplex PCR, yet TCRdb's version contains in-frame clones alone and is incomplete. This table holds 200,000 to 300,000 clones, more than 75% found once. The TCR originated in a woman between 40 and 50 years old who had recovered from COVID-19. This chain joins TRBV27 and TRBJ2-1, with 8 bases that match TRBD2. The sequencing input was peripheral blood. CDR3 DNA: TGTGCCAGCAGTTTCTGGGCTAGCGGGCAAAATGAGCAGTTCTTC. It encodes CASSFWASGQNEQFF.